A single sample is the source of the 9 T cell receptor beta chains below, sequenced in a study of T cell responses to AZD1222 COVID-19 vaccine. Libraries were prepared by immunoSEQ multiplex PCR; TCRdb keeps only in-frame clonotypes and omits some of them. The table has 80,000 or so clones, around nine tenths seen once. This sample comprised peripheral blood, obtained on day 0 of MenACWY control vaccination. These receptors were taken from an adult in good health.

This chain connects TRBV11-2 to TRBJ2-1; TRBD2 might be the D (6 bases). V was trimmed by 6 bases and J by 6 bases, leaving 21 bases between them. Per germline, CDR1 SGHAT and CDR2 FQNNGV. CDR3 size: 16 residues. CDR3 loop: CASSSAITSRRNEQFF. The CDR3 DNA is TGTGCCAGCAGTTCAGCCATAACTAGCAGGCGCAATGAGCAGTTCTTC.

The rearrangement joins TRBV2 to TRBJ1-1; D is possibly TRBD1 (6 bases). This CDR3 is built from 14 residues. In germline, CDR1 is SNHLY, CDR2 FYNNEI. V shed 10 bases and J shed 0 bases, with 15 bases lying between them. CDR3 residues: CATERGDMNTEAFF. The CDR3 nucleotides are TGTGCCACCGAGCGCGGGGACATGAACACTGAAGCTTTCTTT.

The genes are TRBV7-2 and TRBJ2-3; 7 bases line up with TRBD1. This CDR3 contains 15 residues. V lost 1 base and J lost 2; bases outside the gene matches: 3. Germline V gene lookup returns CDR1 SGHTA and CDR2 FQGNSA. CDR3 nucleotides: TGTGCCAGCAGCTTAGAGGGGGCCTACACAGATACGCAGTATTTT. As protein: CASSLEGAYTDTQYF.

This chain uses TRBV18 with TRBJ1-1, with a tentative D call TRBD1 (6 bases). Trimming took 3 bases from V and 5 from J, leaving 16 bases between them. Germline lookup yields CDR1 KGHSH and CDR2 LQKENI. This CDR3 spans 15 amino acids. The DNA of the CDR3 is TGTGCCAGCTCACCCACCACACAGGGACGAACTGAAGCTTTCTTT. Its translation is CASSPTTQGRTEAFF.

The V call is TRBV6-2 or TRBV6-3, the J call TRBJ2-3, with TRBD2 matching 10 bases. The CDR3 consists of 18 residues. J was trimmed by 2 bases and V by 6 bases; bases with no gene match: 14. Germline V gives CDR1 MNHEY, CDR2 SVGEGT. CDR3 sequence (DNA): TGTGCCAGCAGCTCACGCCTTCGACTAGCGGGCTACACAGATACGCAGTATTTT. This translates into CASSSRLRLAGYTDTQYF.

J is TRBJ1-4 and V is TRBV14; D call uncertain. The CDR3 spans 14 residues. With 3 bases removed from V and 7 bases from J, the gap between germline ends came to 12 bases. CDR1 is SGHDN, CDR2 FVKESK, per germline. The CDR3 region is CASSQSVGVEKLFF. The DNA for the CDR3 is TGTGCCAGCAGCCAGAGTGTCGGGGTTGAAAAACTGTTTTTT.

The V and J genes are TRBV4-1 and TRBJ2-6, with D perhaps TRBD1 (6 bases). Germline lookup yields CDR1 MGHRA and CDR2 YSYEKL. V dropped 4 bases and J dropped 0 bases, with 13 bases sitting between them. This CDR3 spans 17 amino acids. In DNA form, the CDR3 reads TGCGCCAGCAGCCCCCGCCTAGGGGGCTCTGGGGCCAACGTCCTGACTTTC. Its translation: CASSPRLGGSGANVLTF.

This chain joins TRBV3-1 (or the pseudogene TRBV3-2) and TRBJ1-1, with D unclear. The CDR3 is 11 amino acids. V lost 6 bases and J lost 2, with 4 bases in between. Germline V lookup: CDR1 LGHDT, CDR2 YNNKEL (reference sequence). For the CDR3, the DNA is TGTGCCAGCAGTTTTAACACTGAAGCTTTCTTT. Residues: CASSFNTEAFF.

This clone was detected once. The chain employs TRBV29-1 and TRBJ1-2, with D perhaps TRBD1 (5 bases). The V gene lost 4 bases and the J gene lost 4 bases, with 7 bases spanning the gap. The V gene's germline CDR1 is SQVTM and CDR2 ANQGSEA. The length of the CDR3 is 11 residues. The CDR3 here is CSVGQIYGYTF. CDR3 nucleotides: TGCAGCGTTGGACAGATCTATGGCTACACCTTC. Variable domain in full (rest from reference TRBV29-1 and TRBJ1-2): SAVISQKPSRDICQRGTSLTIQCQVDSQVTMMFWYRQQPGQSLTLIATANQGSEATYESGFVIDKFPISRPNLTFSTLTVSNMSPEDSSIYLCSVGQIYGYTFGSGTRLTVV.